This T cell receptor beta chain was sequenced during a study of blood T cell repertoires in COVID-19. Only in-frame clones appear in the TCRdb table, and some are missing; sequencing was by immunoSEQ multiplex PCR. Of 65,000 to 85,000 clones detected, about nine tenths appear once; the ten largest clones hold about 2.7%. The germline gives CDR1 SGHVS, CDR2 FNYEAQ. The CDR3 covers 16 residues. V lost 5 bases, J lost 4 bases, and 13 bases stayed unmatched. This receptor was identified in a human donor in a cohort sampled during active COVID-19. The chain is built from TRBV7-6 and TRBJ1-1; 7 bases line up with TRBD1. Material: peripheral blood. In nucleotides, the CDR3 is TGTGCCAGCAGCCCTCGACAGGGAAGGAAGCGCACTGAAGCTTTCTTT. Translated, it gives CASSPRQGRKRTEAFF.